One TCR beta chain is described in this entry. Its antigen is unknown. Between the trimmed V and J ends, which lost 5 bases and 7 bases, there was a span of 22 bases. Germline assignment: CDR1 SGHRS and CDR2 YFSETQ. CDR3 length: 17 residues. The study ran its PCR with 60 Vbeta and 13 Jbeta primers. Some clones are missing from TCRdb's copy, which holds only in-frame ones; the method was immunoSEQ multiplex PCR. There are 150,000 or so clones in the sample; 82% occur only once, and less than 1.5% lies in the top ten. The data belong to a study of cytomegalovirus exposure and HLA in healthy donors. Findings of the study overall: Some V segments (TRBV6-2 and TRBV6-3 among them) were excluded as indistinguishable. As a later analysis showed, a missense DCLRE1C variant was linked to trimming of TCR beta V- and J-genes. Prior analysis indicated that the majority of TCR beta V segments exhibited productivity approximately 87% or approximately 30% of the time. The only immune exposure information that was available was CMV serostatus.

This chain connects TRBV5-1 to TRBJ1-6, with a tentative D call TRBD1 (5 bases). This receptor was identified in a man younger than 40 in good health and CMV-seropositive. Source material: PBMCs. The chain's CDR3 is CASSPGPRGMRNSPLHF. The CDR3 DNA reads TGCGCCAGCAGTCCAGGACCTCGGGGGATGAGGAATTCACCCCTCCACTTT.